The source of this T cell receptor (beta chain) is a study of immune evolution from preneoplasia to lung adenocarcinoma. Study findings and constraints: KRAS-mutant nodules had the highest T cell clonality.

Trimming removed 4 bases from V and 8 bases from J, with 18 bases in between. CDR3 size: 15 residues. Per the germline V gene, CDR1 is SGHTA and CDR2 is FQGNSA. TCRdb keeps only in-frame clones here, not all; method: immunoSEQ multiplex PCR. Here the sample spans about 21,000 clones, roughly 80% being singletons. Between the mid-2010s and the late 2010s, patients underwent resection in Japan or China. After pathologic assessment, macro-dissection selected premalignant or tumor cells for extraction. Of note for this clone: Its antigen is still unknown.

The clonotype comes from a person aged 55 to 75 with lung adenocarcinoma. V and J are TRBV7-2 and TRBJ2-1, with a weak D call TRBD2 (5 bases). Sample: FFPE invasive lung adenocarcinoma tissue. The CDR3 region has the DNA TGTGCCAGCAGCTCGGCCTGGGCTAGCTCCTATGAGCAGTTCTTC. Encoded protein: CASSSAWASSYEQFF.